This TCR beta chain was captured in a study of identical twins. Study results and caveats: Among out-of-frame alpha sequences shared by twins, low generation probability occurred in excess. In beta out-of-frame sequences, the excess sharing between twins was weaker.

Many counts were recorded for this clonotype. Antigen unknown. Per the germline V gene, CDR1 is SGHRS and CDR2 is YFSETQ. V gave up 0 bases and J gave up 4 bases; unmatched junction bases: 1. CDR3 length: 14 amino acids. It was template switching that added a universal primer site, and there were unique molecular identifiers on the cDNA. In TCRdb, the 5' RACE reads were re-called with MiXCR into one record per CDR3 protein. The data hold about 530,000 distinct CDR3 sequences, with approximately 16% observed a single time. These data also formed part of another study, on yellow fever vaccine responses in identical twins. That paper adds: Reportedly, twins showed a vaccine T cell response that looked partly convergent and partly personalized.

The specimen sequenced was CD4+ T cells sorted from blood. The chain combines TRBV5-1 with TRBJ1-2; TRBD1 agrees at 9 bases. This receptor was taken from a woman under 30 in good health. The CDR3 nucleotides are TGCGCCAGCAGCTTGGAGGGACAGGGCTATGGCTACACCTTC. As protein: CASSLEGQGYGYTF.